The T cell receptor (beta chain) described here comes from a study of CD8+ T cells in alopecia areata. Following RNA extraction, reverse transcription yielded cDNA that acted as the sequencing template. Profiled with immunoSEQ multiplex PCR; TCRdb holds only in-frame clones, not every one. The sample records 210,000 or so clones, approximately 65% being singletons. As regards this clone: Its specificity is unknown.

Study outcomes and limitations: Scalp clonality and expanded CD8+ clones among the top 100 showed significant decreases with tofacitinib. Higher clonality was seen in lesional scalp than in normal scalp, especially in alopecia totalis/universalis.

V shed 4 bases and J shed 0 bases, with 10 bases lying between them. In germline, CDR1 is SGHKS, CDR2 YYEKEE (reference sequence). This CDR3 is built from 15 residues. Documented treatment: oral pan-JAK inhibitor, 5-10 mg twice daily. Lesional scalp tissue (obtained by punch biopsy) and peripheral blood were collected from alopecia areata patients. Source: CD4+ T cells sorted from blood, taken at week 44, from a patient treated with tofacitinib. The rearrangement joins TRBV5-5 to TRBJ2-2, with D perhaps matching TRBD1 (5 bases). The TCR comes from a human donor with alopecia areata. CDR3 nucleotide sequence: TGTGCCAGCAGCACAGGACACTCGAACACCGGGGAGCTGTTTTTT. It translates to CASSTGHSNTGELFF.